The 6 T cell receptor beta chains below were found in one sample sequenced in a study of blood T cell repertoires in COVID-19. Some clones are missing from TCRdb's copy, which holds only in-frame ones; the method was immunoSEQ multiplex PCR. The sample lists around 280,000 clones, 70% to 90% seen once, with 2% to 2.5% in the top ten. Material for sequencing was peripheral blood. These receptors all stem from a woman aged 30 to 39 who had recovered from COVID-19.

The chain has TRBV2 and TRBJ2-3, with 7 nucleotides matching TRBD2. The germline V gene encodes CDR1 SNHLY and CDR2 FYNNEI. Trimming at V came to 8 bases and at J to 0 bases, leaving 8 bases not matched to a gene. The CDR3 spans 15 residues. CDR3 loop: CASEGRGVSTDTQYF. DNA of the CDR3: TGTGCCAGCGAGGGTCGGGGGGTCAGCACAGATACGCAGTATTTT.

V is TRBV6-5 and J is TRBJ2-7, with a weak D call TRBD1 (5 bases). CDR1 and CDR2 (germline): MNHEY, SVGAGI. The V end lost 1 base, the J end lost 2 bases, and 9 bases lay between the germline ends. The CDR3 totals 14 residues. The CDR3 is CASSYYGRAYEQYF. CDR3 nucleotide sequence: TGTGCCAGCAGTTACTATGGCAGGGCCTACGAGCAGTACTTC.

The chain couples TRBV6-5 to TRBJ1-3; tentative D call: TRBD1 (6 bases). The V gene lost 5 bases and the J gene lost 5 bases, with 10 bases spanning the gap. The CDR3 has 13 residues. Germline lookup yields CDR1 MNHEY and CDR2 SVGAGI. The CDR3, as DNA: TGTGCCAGCAGTCCTGACAGGAGAAACACCATATATTTT. Its translation is CASSPDRRNTIYF.

The chain combines TRBV19 with TRBJ2-7, with 10 bases fitting TRBD1. V was pared by 5 bases and J by 7 bases, with 11 bases of the junction left unmatched. The CDR3 is made up of 15 amino acids. CDR1 and CDR2 (germline): LNHDA, SQIVND (reference sequence). The CDR3 coding sequence is TGTGCCAGTAGTCCAACCGGGACAGGGGTTGGGGAGCAGTACTTC. It encodes CASSPTGTGVGEQYF.

The CDR3 sequence: CASSQVQDTEAFF. The CDR3 DNA is TGTGCCAGCTCACAAGTCCAGGATACTGAAGCTTTCTTT. The V gene is TRBV18, the J gene TRBJ1-1; D ambiguous. V was clipped by 4 bases and J by 5 bases, with 11 bases between them. Germline V CDR1 and CDR2: KGHSH, LQKENI. The CDR3 extends over 13 amino acids.

The chain links TRBV30 to TRBJ1-6, with 8 nucleotides matching TRBD1. Germline CDR1 GTSNPN, CDR2 SVGIG (reference sequence). The V gene end was trimmed by 0 bases and the J gene end by 8 bases; junction bases not matched to a gene: 3. There are 14 residues in the CDR3. This chain's CDR3 is CAWSVIQGDSPLHF. The CDR3 DNA follows: TGTGCCTGGAGTGTAATACAGGGGGATTCACCCCTCCACTTT.